Shown below are 6 T cell receptor beta chains from a single sample sequenced in a study of identifying expanded T cells in peripheral blood. The data were produced by immunoSEQ multiplex PCR, yet TCRdb's version contains in-frame clones alone and is incomplete. The table has about 82,000 clones, roughly 89% seen once; the top ten hold 7.3%. The sequenced sample was blood. The receptors originated from a person aged 18 to 75 in good health.

This chain connects TRBV9 to TRBJ2-1; D unresolved. Germline V gives CDR1 SGDLS, CDR2 YYNGEE. The CDR3 has 15 amino acids. V was trimmed by 3 bases and J by 8 bases, leaving 18 bases between them. CDR3 bases: TGTGCCAGCAGCGCAACGAGCACCGACTTTTATGAGCAGTTCTTC. It translates to CASSATSTDFYEQFF.

This rearrangement joins TRBV6-1 to TRBJ2-7, with 8 positions matching TRBD2. The CDR3 loop spans 14 amino acids. Germline V gene data show CDR1 as MNHNS and CDR2 as SASEGT. V dropped 7 bases and J dropped 5; count of bases not matched to a gene: 10. The CDR3 spells CASNSGLAGDEQYF. As DNA, the CDR3 is TGTGCCAGCAATTCGGGGCTAGCGGGCGACGAGCAGTACTTC.

V is TRBV4-2 and J is TRBJ2-5; D assignment may be TRBD1 or TRBD2 (5 bases each). Germline V lookup: CDR1 LGHNA, CDR2 YNFKEQ. The CDR3 has 16 residues. With 4 bases removed from V and 3 bases from J, the gap between germline ends came to 18 bases. The CDR3 nucleotides are TGTGCCAGCAGCCTACAAACGGGACGGCGAGAAGAGACCCAGTACTTC. The encoded protein is CASSLQTGRREETQYF.

This clone was picked up one time. The chain joins TRBV27 to TRBJ1-1; D is undetermined. CDR1 MNHEY and CDR2 SMNVEV come from the germline V gene (reference sequence). The V end was cut by 4 bases, the J end by 8 bases, with 14 bases between. The CDR3 extends over 13 amino acids. The CDR3 here is CASSYYPEGEAFF. The CDR3 region has the DNA TGTGCCAGCAGTTATTACCCGGAGGGAGAAGCTTTCTTT.

The chain uses TRBV19 and TRBJ2-1; 13 bases are a match to TRBD2. This CDR3 spans 17 amino acids. The V and J ends lost 5 bases and 3 bases, in that order; junction bases with no gene match: 7. Germline CDR1 is LNHDA and CDR2 is SQIVND (reference sequence). This chain's CDR3 is CASSPGTSGTVYNEQFF. The CDR3 nucleotides are TGTGCCAGTAGTCCCGGGACTAGCGGGACCGTCTACAATGAGCAGTTCTTC.

The chain joins TRBV19 to TRBJ1-4, with 7 bases lining up with TRBD1. Trimming took 3 bases from V and 7 from J; bases not matched to a gene: 5. CDR1 and CDR2 from the germline V gene are LNHDA and SQIVND (reference sequence). The CDR3 contains 14 residues. This CDR3 reads CASSIPQGSEKLFF. The CDR3 DNA is TGTGCCAGTAGTATTCCACAGGGGAGTGAAAAACTGTTTTTT.